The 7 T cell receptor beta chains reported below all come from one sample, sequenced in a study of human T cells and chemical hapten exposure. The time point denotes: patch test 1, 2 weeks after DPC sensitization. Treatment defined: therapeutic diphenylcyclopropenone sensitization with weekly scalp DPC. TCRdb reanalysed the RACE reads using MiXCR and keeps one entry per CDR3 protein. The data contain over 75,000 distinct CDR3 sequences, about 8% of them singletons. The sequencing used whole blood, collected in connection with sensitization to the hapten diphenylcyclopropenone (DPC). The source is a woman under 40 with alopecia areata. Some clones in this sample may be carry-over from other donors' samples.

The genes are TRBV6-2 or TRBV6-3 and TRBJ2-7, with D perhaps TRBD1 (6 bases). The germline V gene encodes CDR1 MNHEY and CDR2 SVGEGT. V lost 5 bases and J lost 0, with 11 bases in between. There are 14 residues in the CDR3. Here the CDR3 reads CASSTHRVSYEQYF. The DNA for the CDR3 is TGTGCCAGCAGTACCCACAGGGTCTCCTACGAGCAGTACTTC.

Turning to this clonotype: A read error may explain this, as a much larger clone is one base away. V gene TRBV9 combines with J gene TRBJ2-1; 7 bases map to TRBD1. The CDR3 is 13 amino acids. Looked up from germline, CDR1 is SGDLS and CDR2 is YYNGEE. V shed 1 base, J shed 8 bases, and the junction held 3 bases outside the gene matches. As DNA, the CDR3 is TGTGCCAGCAGCGTATCAGGGGGTGATGAGCAGTTCTTC. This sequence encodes CASSVSGGDEQFF.

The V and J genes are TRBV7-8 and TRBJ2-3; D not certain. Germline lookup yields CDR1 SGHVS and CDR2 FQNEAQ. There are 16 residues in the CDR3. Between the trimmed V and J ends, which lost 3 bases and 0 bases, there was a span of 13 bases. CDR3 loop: CASSLGPRKSTDTQYF. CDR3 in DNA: TGTGCCAGCAGCTTGGGCCCAAGAAAGAGCACAGATACGCAGTATTTT.

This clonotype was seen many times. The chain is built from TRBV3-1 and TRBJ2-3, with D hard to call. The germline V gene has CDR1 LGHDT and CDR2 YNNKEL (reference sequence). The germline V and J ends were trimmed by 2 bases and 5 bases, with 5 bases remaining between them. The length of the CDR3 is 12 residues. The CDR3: CASSQLLDTQYF. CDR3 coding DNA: TGTGCCAGCAGCCAACTTTTAGATACGCAGTATTTT.

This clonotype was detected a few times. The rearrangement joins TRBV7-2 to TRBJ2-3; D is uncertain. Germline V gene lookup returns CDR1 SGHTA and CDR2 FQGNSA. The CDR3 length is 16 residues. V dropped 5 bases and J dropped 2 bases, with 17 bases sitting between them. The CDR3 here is CASSLASTYHTDTQYF. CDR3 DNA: TGTGCCAGCAGCCTGGCGTCCACTTACCACACAGATACGCAGTATTTT.

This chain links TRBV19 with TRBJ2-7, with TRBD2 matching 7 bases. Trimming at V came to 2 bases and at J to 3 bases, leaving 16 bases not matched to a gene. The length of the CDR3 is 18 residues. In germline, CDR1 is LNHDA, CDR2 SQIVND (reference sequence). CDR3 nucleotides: TGTGCCAGTAGTATAACTCGCGGGACCGGGACTACCCACTACGAGCAGTACTTC. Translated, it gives CASSITRGTGTTHYEQYF.

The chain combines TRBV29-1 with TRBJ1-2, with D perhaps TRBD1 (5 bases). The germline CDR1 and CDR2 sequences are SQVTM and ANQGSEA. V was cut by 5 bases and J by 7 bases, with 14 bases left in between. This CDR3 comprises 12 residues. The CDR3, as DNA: TGCAGCGTTCCCCTGGGGCAGGGTGGCTACACCTTC. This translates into CSVPLGQGGYTF.